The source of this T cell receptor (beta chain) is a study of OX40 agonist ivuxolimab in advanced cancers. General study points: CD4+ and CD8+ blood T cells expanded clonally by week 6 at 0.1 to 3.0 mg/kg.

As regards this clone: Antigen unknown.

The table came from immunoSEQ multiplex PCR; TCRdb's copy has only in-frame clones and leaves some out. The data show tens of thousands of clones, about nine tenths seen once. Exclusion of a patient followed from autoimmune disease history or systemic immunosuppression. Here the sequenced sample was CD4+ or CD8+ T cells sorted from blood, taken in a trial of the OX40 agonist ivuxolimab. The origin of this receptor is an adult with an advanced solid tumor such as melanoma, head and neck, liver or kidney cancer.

The DNA of the CDR3 is TGTGCCAGCAGCTCAACAGGGCAGACACGGGATAAAGCTTTCTTT. It yields the protein CASSSTGQTRDKAFF. The genes are TRBV13 and TRBJ1-1; perhaps TRBD1 as D (6 bases). Trimming took off 4 bases at V and 9 bases at J, with 21 bases between the two ends. The V gene's germline CDR1 is PRHDT and CDR2 FYEKMQ (reference sequence). The CDR3 spans 15 residues.